This TCR beta chain derives from a study of T cells in Graves' hyperthyroidism and ophthalmopathy. This clonotype showed up many times. Its antigen is not identified. Notes on the study in general: The model anticipated ophthalmopathy a median around six months pre-onset.

The TCR beta CDR3 regions underwent amplification using RNA transcripts as the source. TCR CDR3 regions were first amplified by RT-PCR with HTBI primers. MiXCR, run by TCRdb on the multiplex PCR reads, gives a single entry per CDR3 protein. The sample shows a few hundred thousand distinct CDR3 sequences, about a sixth of them seen only once. Trimming removed 4 bases from V and 5 bases from J; junction bases left unmatched: 7. The CDR3 totals 14 residues. Germline CDR1 and CDR2: SGHVS and FNYEAQ. The sample taken for sequencing was blood. The origin of this receptor is a woman aged 40-49 years with Graves' ophthalmopathy. The V and J genes are TRBV7-6 and TRBJ1-1, with 7 bases identical to TRBD1. CDR3 DNA: TGTGCCAGCAGCTCGATACAGGGGTTAACTGAAGCTTTCTTT. It yields the protein CASSSIQGLTEAFF.